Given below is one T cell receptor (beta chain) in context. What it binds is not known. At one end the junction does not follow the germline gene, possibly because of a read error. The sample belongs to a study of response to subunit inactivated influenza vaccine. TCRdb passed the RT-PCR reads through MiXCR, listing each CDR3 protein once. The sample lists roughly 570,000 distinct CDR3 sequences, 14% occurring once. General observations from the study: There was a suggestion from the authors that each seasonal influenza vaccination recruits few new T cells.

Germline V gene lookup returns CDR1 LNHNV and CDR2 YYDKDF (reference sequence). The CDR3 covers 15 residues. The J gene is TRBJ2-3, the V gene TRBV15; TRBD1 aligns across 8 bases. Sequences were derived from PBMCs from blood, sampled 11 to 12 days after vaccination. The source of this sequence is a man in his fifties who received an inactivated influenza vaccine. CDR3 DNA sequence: TGTACCACCAGAATAACAGGGGGAGGCACAGATACGCAGTATTTT. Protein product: CTTRITGGGTDTQYF.